This T cell receptor beta chain was recorded in a study of cytomegalovirus exposure and HLA in healthy donors. With 8 bases clipped from V and 2 bases from J, the junction kept 8 bases outside the gene matches. The CDR3 runs to 15 residues. Germline CDR1 reads SGHVS; CDR2 reads FQNEAQ. Study-level findings and limits: An analysis was carried out later, and it reportedly showed fewer N-insertions in an Asian-associated ancestry cluster than the roughly 700-donor mean. In a later analysis, TCR beta V- and J-gene trimming showed a link to a missense DCLRE1C variant. For most TCR beta V segments, an earlier analysis put the productive rate at about 87% or about 30% of the time.

A note on this clone: What it binds is unknown.

The PCR ran on 60 Vbeta and 13 Jbeta primers. Sequencing used immunoSEQ multiplex PCR; TCRdb keeps in-frame clones, though not all of them. Recorded for this sample: some 150,000 clones. Material for sequencing was PBMCs. The rearrangement uses TRBV7-8 and TRBJ2-2; 7 nucleotides agree with TRBD1. This clonotype was sampled from a woman between 18 and 29 years old in good health and CMV-seropositive. As DNA, the CDR3 is TGTGCCAGCTCGAGGGGGCAGGGAAACACCGGGGAGCTGTTTTTT. Translating gives CASSRGQGNTGELFF.